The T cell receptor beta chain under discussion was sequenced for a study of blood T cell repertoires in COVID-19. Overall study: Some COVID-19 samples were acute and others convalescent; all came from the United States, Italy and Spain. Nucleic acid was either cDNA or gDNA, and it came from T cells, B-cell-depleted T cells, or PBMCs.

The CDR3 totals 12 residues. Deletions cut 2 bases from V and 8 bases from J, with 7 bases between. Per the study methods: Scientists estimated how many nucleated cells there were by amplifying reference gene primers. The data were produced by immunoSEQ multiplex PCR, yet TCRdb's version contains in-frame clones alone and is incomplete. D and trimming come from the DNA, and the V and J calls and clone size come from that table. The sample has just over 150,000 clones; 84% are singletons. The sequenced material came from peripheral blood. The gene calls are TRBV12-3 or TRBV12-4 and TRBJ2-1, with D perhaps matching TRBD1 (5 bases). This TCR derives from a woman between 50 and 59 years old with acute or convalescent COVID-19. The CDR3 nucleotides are TGTGCCAGCAGTTTATTAGGGGATGAGCAGTTCTTC. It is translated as CASSLLGDEQFF.